The rows below give T cell receptor beta chains drawn from one sample of a study of graft-versus-host responses after intestinal transplantation. Sequencing used immunoSEQ multiplex PCR; TCRdb keeps in-frame clones, though not all of them. This table has tens of thousands of clones, under 95% appearing once. This specimen consisted of PBMCs, obtained roughly 300 days after intestinal transplant. The receptors come from a human patient who received an intestinal transplant, so some T cells may come from the graft donor. The CDR3 runs from the conserved cysteine through the conserved F or W. D genes are given only for firm matches. Clone sizes are given selectively: once, few, many, or a class where the clone is expanded.

abundance	d_gene	j_gene	v_gene	CDR3aa	CDR3nt
.	.	TRBJ1-3	TRBV18	CASSNREGNTIYF	TGTGCCAGCTCCAACCGGGAGGGAAACACCATATATTTT
.	.	TRBJ1-6	TRBV21-1	CASSKEPGCNNSPLHF	TGTGCCAGCAGCAAAGAACCGGGCTGTAATAATTCACCCCTCCACTTT
.	.	TRBJ1-1	TRBV29-1	CSTDTGTEAFF	TGCAGCACTGACACTGGCACTGAAGCTTTCTTT
.	TRBD2	TRBJ2-1	TRBV28	CASSQPTSGREYEQFF	TGTGCCAGCAGCCAGCCGACTAGCGGGAGGGAGTATGAGCAGTTCTTC
.	.	TRBJ1-2	TRBV18	CASSPGFPNYGYTF	TGTGCCAGCTCACCGGGGTTCCCCAACTATGGCTACACCTTC
.	.	TRBJ2-7	TRBV9	CASSASIVGEQYF	TGTGCCAGCAGCGCCTCGATCGTTGGCGAGCAGTACTTC
.	.	TRBJ2-7	TRBV5-3	CARSCSQESYEQYF	TGTGCCAGAAGCTGCTCCCAGGAAAGCTACGAGCAGTACTTC
once	TRBD2	TRBJ2-7	TRBV23-1	CASSPGRLAWEQYF	TGCGCCAGCAGTCCCGGTCGACTAGCTTGGGAGCAGTACTTC
.	TRBD2	TRBJ2-3	TRBV7-9	CASSSTSGGAKDTQYF	TGTGCCAGCAGCTCAACTAGCGGGGGGGCCAAAGATACGCAGTATTTT
.	.	TRBJ2-3	TRBV7-8	CASSLAGPSTDTQYF	TGTGCCAGCAGCTTAGCGGGGCCTAGCACAGATACGCAGTATTTT
.	TRBD2	TRBJ2-5	TRBV6-5	CASSYQLAAQETQYF	TGTGCCAGCAGTTACCAACTAGCGGCCCAAGAGACCCAGTACTTC
.	TRBD1	TRBJ2-5	TRBV29-1	CSVEDTDRGWETQYF	TGCAGCGTTGAAGATACGGACAGGGGATGGGAGACCCAGTACTTC
.	.	TRBJ1-2	TRBV5-1	CASSLADRSYGYTF	TGCGCCAGCAGCTTGGCCGACAGAAGCTATGGCTACACCTTC
.	.	TRBJ2-1	TRBV21-1	CASSKGPKAQLAGGYNEQFF	TGTGCCAGCAGCAAAGGCCCAAAAGCCCAACTAGCGGGAGGGTACAATGAGCAGTTCTTC
.	TRBD2	TRBJ2-5	TRBV2	CASSDGGGAGETQYF	TGTGCCAGCAGTGACGGCGGGGGGGCCGGAGAGACCCAGTACTTC
.	.	TRBJ1-6	TRBV7-9	CASSLVEDNSPLHF	TGTGCCAGCAGCTTAGTTGAGGATAATTCACCCCTCCACTTT
once	.	TRBJ2-3	TRBV28	CASSYSIGLTDTQYF	TGTGCCAGCAGTTACTCTATCGGACTCACAGATACGCAGTATTTT
.	.	TRBJ1-2	TRBV7-9	CASSRPQDYGYTF	TGTGCCAGCAGCCGTCCACAGGATTATGGCTACACCTTC
.	.	TRBJ2-7	TRBV2	CASSERGGGYSYEQYF	TGTGCCAGCAGTGAAAGGGGCGGGGGCTATTCCTACGAGCAGTACTTC
.	TRBD2	TRBJ2-7	TRBV6-1	CASSEPGLGKDEQYF	TGTGCCAGCAGTGAGCCAGGACTAGGGAAGGACGAGCAGTACTTC
.	TRBD1	TRBJ2-7	TRBV4-1	CASRRTGDYEQYF	TGCGCCAGCAGACGTACAGGGGACTACGAGCAGTACTTC
.	.	TRBJ2-3	TRBV9	CASSVEQGLMSTDTQYF	TGTGCCAGCAGCGTAGAGCAAGGCCTCATGAGCACAGATACGCAGTATTTT
.	.	TRBJ1-2	TRBV28	CASSPGLTHGYTF	TGTGCCAGCAGCCCAGGGCTTACCCATGGCTACACCTTC
.	.	TRBJ2-4	TRBV15	CATSRDGGTKNIQYF	TGTGCCACCAGCAGAGATGGAGGGACCAAAAACATTCAGTACTTC
.	TRBD2	TRBJ2-2	TRBV11-2	CASSFLAGNTGELFF	TGTGCCAGCAGCTTTTTAGCGGGGAACACCGGGGAGCTGTTTTTT
.	.	TRBJ1-5	TRBV11-2	CASSLDLCDRVNQPQHF	TGTGCCAGCAGCTTAGATCTTTGCGACAGAGTTAATCAGCCCCAGCATTTT
.	.	TRBJ1-2	TRBV6-5	CASSYSRTAAGGYTF	TGTGCCAGCAGTTACTCCAGGACAGCCGCGGGTGGCTACACCTTC
.	.	TRBJ2-7	TRBV6-1	CASSKGPLASYEQYF	TGTGCCAGCAGTAAAGGCCCGCTAGCTAGCTACGAGCAGTACTTC
.	.	TRBJ2-5	TRBV21-1	CASSLPRADPQETQYF	TGTGCCAGCAGCTTACCCCGGGCCGACCCTCAAGAGACCCAGTACTTC
.	TRBD1	TRBJ2-7	TRBV5-1	CASSLTSTGGLSYEQYF	TGCGCCAGCAGCTTGACATCGACAGGGGGTCTCTCCTACGAGCAGTACTTC
.	.	TRBJ2-1	TRBV4-2	CASSQEEDSSYNEQFF	TGTGCCAGCAGCCAAGAGGAGGACTCCTCCTACAATGAGCAGTTCTTC
.	.	TRBJ1-6	TRBV6-1	CASSETYLRTLHF	TGTGCCAGCAGCGAAACTTATCTGCGGACCCTCCACTTT
.	.	TRBJ1-5	TRBV6-6	CASSSTNNQPQHF	TGTGCCAGCAGCTCGACGAACAATCAGCCCCAGCATTTT
.	TRBD2	TRBJ2-3	TRBV7-3	CASSPIAGGWDTQYF	TGTGCCAGCAGTCCGATAGCGGGAGGGTGGGATACGCAGTATTTT
.	TRBD1	TRBJ2-7	TRBV5-1	CASSLVGTVAYEQYF	TGCGCCAGCAGCTTGGTTGGGACAGTTGCCTACGAGCAGTACTTC
.	.	TRBJ2-3	TRBV7-3	CASSLRARATDTQYF	TGTGCCAGCAGCTTAAGGGCACGGGCCACAGATACGCAGTATTTT
.	.	TRBJ2-5	TRBV5-1	CASSFGGETQYF	TGCGCCAGCAGCTTTGGAGGGGAGACCCAGTACTTC
.	TRBD1	TRBJ2-7	TRBV18	CASSPGDRVNEQYF	TGTGCCAGCTCACCGGGCGACAGGGTCAACGAGCAGTACTTC
medium-sized	TRBD1	TRBJ1-1	TRBV6-1	CASSTQGGNTEAFF	TGTGCCAGCAGTACACAGGGGGGGAACACTGAAGCTTTCTTT
.	.	TRBJ2-2	TRBV30	CAWSVWGTGELFF	TGTGCCTGGAGTGTATGGGGGACCGGGGAGCTGTTTTTT
.	.	TRBJ1-2	TRBV19	CASTGGDYGYTF	TGTGCCAGCACCGGGGGAGACTATGGCTACACCTTC
.	.	TRBJ2-1	TRBV29-1	CSVSYRTDHDNEQFF	TGCAGCGTTAGCTACCGAACGGACCACGACAATGAGCAGTTCTTC
.	.	TRBJ2-7	TRBV6-4	CASSVYEQYF	TGTGCCAGCAGTGTCTACGAGCAGTACTTC
.	.	TRBJ1-3	TRBV29-1	CSVVPHSGNTIYF	TGCAGCGTCGTCCCCCACTCTGGAAACACCATATATTTT
.	.	TRBJ2-3	TRBV29-1	CSVAGVLSTDTQYF	TGCAGCGTTGCGGGGGTCCTCTCCACAGATACGCAGTATTTT
.	.	TRBJ2-1	TRBV4-1	CASSHPWGTGRGNEQFF	TGCGCCAGCAGCCACCCCTGGGGAACCGGGAGAGGAAATGAGCAGTTCTTC
.	.	TRBJ2-7	TRBV6-1	CASSEGGRGQQYF	TGTGCCAGCAGTGAAGGGGGGCGGGGGCAGCAGTACTTC
.	.	TRBJ2-2	TRBV7-8	CASSLPLRRANTGELFF	TGTGCCAGCAGCTTACCCCTCAGGAGGGCAAACACCGGGGAGCTGTTTTTT
once	.	TRBJ2-1	TRBV29-1	CSVENVAAAREQFF	TGCAGCGTTGAGAATGTTGCGGCGGCTCGGGAGCAGTTCTTC
.	.	TRBJ2-1	TRBV2	CASSDPRPTNEQFF	TGTGCCAGCAGCGACCCCCGACCGACCAATGAGCAGTTCTTC
few	.	TRBJ2-6	TRBV19	CASSIGLGANVLTF	TGTGCCAGTAGTATAGGACTTGGGGCCAACGTCCTGACTTTC
.	.	TRBJ1-1	TRBV5-5	CASSLMWDTEAFF	TGTGCCAGCAGCTTGATGTGGGACACTGAAGCTTTCTTT
.	TRBD2	TRBJ2-7	TRBV7-3	CASSRIAGKRDEQYF	TGTGCCAGCAGCCGAATAGCGGGGAAAAGAGACGAGCAGTACTTC
.	.	TRBJ1-2	TRBV30	CAWSVRGDSGYTF	TGTGCCTGGAGTGTACGAGGGGATAGTGGCTACACCTTC